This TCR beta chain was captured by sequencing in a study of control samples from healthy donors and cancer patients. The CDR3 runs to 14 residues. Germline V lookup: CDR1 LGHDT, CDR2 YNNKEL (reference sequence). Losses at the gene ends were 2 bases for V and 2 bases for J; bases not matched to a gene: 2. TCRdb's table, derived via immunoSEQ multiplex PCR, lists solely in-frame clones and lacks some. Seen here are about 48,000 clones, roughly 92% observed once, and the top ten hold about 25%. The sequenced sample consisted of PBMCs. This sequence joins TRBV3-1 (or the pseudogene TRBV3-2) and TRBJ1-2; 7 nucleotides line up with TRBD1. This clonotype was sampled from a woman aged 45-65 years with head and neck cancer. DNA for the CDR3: TGTGCCAGCAGCCAATTGACAGGGAACTATGGCTACACCTTC. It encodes CASSQLTGNYGYTF.